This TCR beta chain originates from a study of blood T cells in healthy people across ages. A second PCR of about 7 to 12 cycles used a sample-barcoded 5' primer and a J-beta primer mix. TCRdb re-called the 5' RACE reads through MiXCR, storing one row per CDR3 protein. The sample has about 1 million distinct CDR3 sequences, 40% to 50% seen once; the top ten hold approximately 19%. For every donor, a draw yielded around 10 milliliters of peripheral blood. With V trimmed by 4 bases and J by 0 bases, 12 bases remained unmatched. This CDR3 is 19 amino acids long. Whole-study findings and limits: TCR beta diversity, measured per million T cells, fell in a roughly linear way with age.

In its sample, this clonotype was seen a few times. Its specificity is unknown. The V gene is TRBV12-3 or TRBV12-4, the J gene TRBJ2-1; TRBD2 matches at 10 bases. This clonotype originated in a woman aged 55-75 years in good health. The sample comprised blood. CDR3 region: CASSSSGSSLKSSYNEQFF. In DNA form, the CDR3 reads TGTGCCAGCAGTTCTAGCGGGAGTAGCCTAAAAAGCTCCTACAATGAGCAGTTCTTC.